These T cell receptor beta chains were read from a single sample in a study of blood T cell repertoires in COVID-19. The assay was immunoSEQ multiplex PCR, and TCRdb's table has in-frame clones only and misses some. The sample shows approximately 240,000 clones, around 80% of them seen only once. The material sequenced was peripheral blood. These receptors all stem from a middle-aged woman who had recovered from COVID-19. Each CDR3 is given with its conserved first and last residue. The D gene is left open where the match is weak. Clone size is not always given. Where it is, it says once, few, many or a class for expanded clones.

d_call: .; clone_size: .; v_call: TRBV12-3/TRBV12-4; j_call: TRBJ2-2; cdr3_aa: CASRIDRLFF; cdr3_nt: TGTGCCAGCAGAATAGATCGGCTGTTTTTT
d_call: TRBD1; clone_size: .; v_call: TRBV2; j_call: TRBJ1-1; cdr3_aa: CASSELSDRVPEAFF; cdr3_nt: TGTGCCAGCAGTGAGCTTTCGGACAGGGTGCCTGAAGCTTTCTTT
d_call: TRBD1; clone_size: .; v_call: TRBV6-5; j_call: TRBJ2-5; cdr3_aa: CASSPWTGESQYF; cdr3_nt: TGTGCCAGCAGTCCATGGACAGGGGAGTCCCAGTACTTC
d_call: .; clone_size: .; v_call: TRBV5-4; j_call: TRBJ2-1; cdr3_aa: CASSLARYNEQFF; cdr3_nt: TGTGCCAGCAGCTTGGCCAGGTACAATGAGCAGTTCTTC
d_call: .; clone_size: once; v_call: TRBV20-1; j_call: TRBJ2-7; cdr3_aa: CSASRQSYEQYF; cdr3_nt: TGCAGTGCTAGTAGACAGTCCTACGAGCAGTACTTC
d_call: TRBD2; clone_size: .; v_call: TRBV28; j_call: TRBJ2-7; cdr3_aa: CASSPSGGPYEQYF; cdr3_nt: TGTGCCAGCAGTCCCTCGGGGGGTCCCTACGAGCAGTACTTC
d_call: TRBD2; clone_size: .; v_call: TRBV27; j_call: TRBJ2-5; cdr3_aa: CASSSLGGIGETQYF; cdr3_nt: TGTGCCAGCAGTTCCCTGGGGGGGATCGGAGAGACCCAGTACTTC
d_call: .; clone_size: .; v_call: TRBV11-2; j_call: TRBJ1-1; cdr3_aa: CASSLAFGIGTEAFF; cdr3_nt: TGTGCCAGCAGCTTAGCTTTCGGGATTGGCACTGAAGCTTTCTTT
d_call: TRBD2; clone_size: once; v_call: TRBV6-5; j_call: TRBJ2-3; cdr3_aa: CASSYSLAGGGTQYF; cdr3_nt: TGTGCCAGCAGTTACTCACTAGCGGGGGGGGGTACGCAGTATTTT
d_call: .; clone_size: once; v_call: TRBV10-1; j_call: TRBJ2-3; cdr3_aa: CAKGLSTPDTQYF; cdr3_nt: TGCGCCAAGGGACTCTCTACGCCAGATACGCAGTATTTT
d_call: TRBD1; clone_size: .; v_call: TRBV2; j_call: TRBJ2-7; cdr3_aa: CASSLNRGPNEQYF; cdr3_nt: TGTGCCAGCAGCCTAAACAGGGGACCCAACGAGCAGTACTTC
d_call: .; clone_size: .; v_call: TRBV7-2; j_call: TRBJ2-3; cdr3_aa: CASSLMSADTQYF; cdr3_nt: TGTGCCAGCAGCTTAATGTCTGCAGATACGCAGTATTTT
d_call: .; clone_size: .; v_call: TRBV12-3/TRBV12-4; j_call: TRBJ2-1; cdr3_aa: CASSFSGGEQFF; cdr3_nt: TGTGCCAGCAGTTTTTCGGGGGGCGAGCAGTTCTTC
d_call: .; clone_size: .; v_call: TRBV4-3; j_call: TRBJ1-1; cdr3_aa: CASSQDLFYSGTEAFF; cdr3_nt: TGCGCCAGCAGCCAAGATCTGTTTTATTCGGGGACTGAAGCTTTCTTT
d_call: .; clone_size: .; v_call: TRBV7-2; j_call: TRBJ1-2; cdr3_aa: CASSYKGEPNYGYTF; cdr3_nt: TGTGCCAGCAGCTATAAGGGGGAACCTAACTATGGCTACACCTTC
d_call: .; clone_size: .; v_call: TRBV7-2; j_call: TRBJ1-2; cdr3_aa: CASSNQGPYGYTF; cdr3_nt: TGTGCCAGCAGCAACCAGGGGCCTTATGGCTACACCTTC
d_call: TRBD1; clone_size: .; v_call: TRBV5-1; j_call: TRBJ2-5; cdr3_aa: CASSFRGPNQETQYF; cdr3_nt: TGCGCCAGCAGCTTCAGGGGGCCTAACCAAGAGACCCAGTACTTC
d_call: .; clone_size: .; v_call: TRBV27; j_call: TRBJ2-1; cdr3_aa: CASSTGYNEQFF; cdr3_nt: TGTGCCAGCAGTACAGGTTACAATGAGCAGTTCTTC
d_call: .; clone_size: .; v_call: TRBV12-3/TRBV12-4; j_call: TRBJ1-2; cdr3_aa: CASSLERGYGYTF; cdr3_nt: TGTGCCAGCAGTTTAGAAAGGGGCTATGGCTACACCTTC
d_call: .; clone_size: .; v_call: TRBV18; j_call: TRBJ2-7; cdr3_aa: CASSPSPSGEQYF; cdr3_nt: TGTGCCAGCTCACCTAGCCCGAGCGGCGAGCAGTACTTC
d_call: .; clone_size: .; v_call: TRBV28; j_call: TRBJ2-3; cdr3_aa: CASSFSGTLTDTQYF; cdr3_nt: TGTGCCAGCAGTTTTTCCGGGACACTCACAGATACGCAGTATTTT
d_call: .; clone_size: .; v_call: TRBV7-2; j_call: TRBJ1-6; cdr3_aa: CASSAVGGWSPLHF; cdr3_nt: TGTGCCAGCAGCGCCGTGGGGGGTTGGTCACCCCTCCACTTT
d_call: TRBD2; clone_size: .; v_call: TRBV7-9; j_call: TRBJ2-7; cdr3_aa: CASTRGSGLVYEQYF; cdr3_nt: TGTGCCAGCACCAGAGGTTCGGGACTAGTTTACGAGCAGTACTTC
d_call: .; clone_size: .; v_call: TRBV4-3; j_call: TRBJ2-2; cdr3_aa: CASSQDLGSPGELFF; cdr3_nt: TGCGCCAGCAGCCAAGATCTTGGCTCGCCCGGGGAGCTGTTTTTT
d_call: TRBD1; clone_size: .; v_call: TRBV27; j_call: TRBJ1-2; cdr3_aa: CASRLQGTNYGYTF; cdr3_nt: TGTGCCAGCAGACTACAGGGGACTAACTATGGCTACACCTTC
d_call: .; clone_size: .; v_call: TRBV12-3/TRBV12-4; j_call: TRBJ1-2; cdr3_aa: CASSISYGYTF; cdr3_nt: TGTGCCAGCAGCATCAGTTATGGCTACACCTTC
d_call: TRBD1; clone_size: .; v_call: TRBV4-3; j_call: TRBJ1-2; cdr3_aa: CASSPGPRQGYGYTF; cdr3_nt: TGCGCCAGCAGCCCAGGGCCTCGACAGGGCTATGGCTACACCTTC
d_call: TRBD1; clone_size: .; v_call: TRBV9; j_call: TRBJ1-2; cdr3_aa: CASSGRQGAANYGYTF; cdr3_nt: TGTGCCAGCAGCGGCCGACAGGGGGCTGCTAACTATGGCTACACCTTC
d_call: TRBD2; clone_size: .; v_call: TRBV9; j_call: TRBJ2-3; cdr3_aa: CASSVLTSGAYTDTQYF; cdr3_nt: TGTGCCAGCAGCGTATTGACTAGCGGGGCCTACACAGATACGCAGTATTTT
d_call: .; clone_size: .; v_call: TRBV3-1/TRBV3-2; j_call: TRBJ2-3; cdr3_aa: CASSQSSDTQYF; cdr3_nt: TGTGCCAGCAGCCAGTCATCAGATACGCAGTATTTT
d_call: TRBD1; clone_size: many; v_call: TRBV24-1; j_call: TRBJ1-3; cdr3_aa: CATSVLGRDRGAGNTIYF; cdr3_nt: TGTGCCACCAGCGTTTTGGGTCGAGACAGGGGCGCTGGAAACACCATATATTTT
d_call: TRBD1; clone_size: .; v_call: TRBV5-8; j_call: TRBJ2-7; cdr3_aa: CASRFSGTGGRLENF; cdr3_nt: TGTGCCAGCAGGTTCTCCGGGACAGGTGGTCGTTTGGAAAACTTC
d_call: .; clone_size: .; v_call: TRBV7-2; j_call: TRBJ1-2; cdr3_aa: CASSLDGIPRNYGYTF; cdr3_nt: TGTGCCAGCAGCTTAGACGGGATTCCCCGCAACTATGGCTACACCTTC
d_call: TRBD2; clone_size: .; v_call: TRBV6-1; j_call: TRBJ2-2; cdr3_aa: CASSARLAGDTGELFF; cdr3_nt: TGTGCCAGCAGTGCAAGACTAGCGGGGGACACCGGGGAGCTGTTTTTT
d_call: TRBD1; clone_size: .; v_call: TRBV4-1; j_call: TRBJ1-2; cdr3_aa: CASSQVLGQDGYTF; cdr3_nt: TGCGCCAGCAGCCAAGTGTTGGGACAGGACGGCTACACCTTC
d_call: .; clone_size: few; v_call: TRBV19; j_call: TRBJ1-6; cdr3_aa: CASSIFQGRNSPLHF; cdr3_nt: TGTGCCAGTAGTATTTTTCAGGGGCGGAATTCACCCCTCCACTTT
d_call: TRBD1; clone_size: .; v_call: TRBV29-1; j_call: TRBJ2-3; cdr3_aa: CSVDGTGQADTQYF; cdr3_nt: TGCAGCGTCGACGGGACAGGGCAGGCGGATACGCAGTATTTT
d_call: .; clone_size: few; v_call: TRBV7-9; j_call: TRBJ1-5; cdr3_aa: CASSLVDQPQHF; cdr3_nt: TGTGCCAGCAGCTTAGTCGATCAGCCCCAGCATTTT
d_call: .; clone_size: many; v_call: TRBV7-9; j_call: TRBJ1-3; cdr3_aa: CASSPTTDSPNTIYF; cdr3_nt: TGTGCCAGCAGCCCGACGACAGATTCCCCAAACACCATATATTTT
d_call: .; clone_size: .; v_call: TRBV3-1/TRBV3-2; j_call: TRBJ2-1; cdr3_aa: CASSQSDNEQFF; cdr3_nt: TGTGCCAGCAGCCAATCTGACAATGAGCAGTTCTTC
d_call: .; clone_size: .; v_call: TRBV27; j_call: TRBJ2-7; cdr3_aa: CASSYTGFGYEQYF; cdr3_nt: TGTGCCAGCAGTTACACGGGATTTGGGTACGAGCAGTACTTC
d_call: TRBD2; clone_size: .; v_call: TRBV2; j_call: TRBJ2-5; cdr3_aa: CASSLLAGGLKTQYF; cdr3_nt: TGTGCCAGCAGTCTACTAGCGGGGGGGCTTAAGACCCAGTACTTC
d_call: .; clone_size: .; v_call: TRBV5-6; j_call: TRBJ2-7; cdr3_aa: CASTPWGGGEQYF; cdr3_nt: TGTGCCAGCACGCCATGGGGGGGCGGCGAGCAGTACTTC
d_call: TRBD1; clone_size: once; v_call: TRBV10-2; j_call: TRBJ2-6; cdr3_aa: CASIRTGGRSGANVLTF; cdr3_nt: TGCGCCAGCATTAGGACAGGGGGGAGGTCTGGGGCCAACGTCCTGACTTTC
d_call: .; clone_size: .; v_call: TRBV6-2/TRBV6-3; j_call: TRBJ1-1; cdr3_aa: CASSYAGNTEAFF; cdr3_nt: TGTGCCAGCAGTTATGCCGGGAACACTGAAGCTTTCTTT
d_call: TRBD1; clone_size: .; v_call: TRBV5-5; j_call: TRBJ1-1; cdr3_aa: CASSLQGGLNTEAFF; cdr3_nt: TGTGCCAGCAGCCTACAGGGGGGATTGAACACTGAAGCTTTCTTT
d_call: TRBD2; clone_size: .; v_call: TRBV9; j_call: TRBJ2-1; cdr3_aa: CASSARLAGGTSYNEQFF; cdr3_nt: TGTGCCAGCAGCGCCCGACTAGCGGGGGGAACCTCCTACAATGAGCAGTTCTTC
d_call: TRBD1; clone_size: .; v_call: TRBV7-8; j_call: TRBJ2-3; cdr3_aa: CASSLGRRGQDTQYF; cdr3_nt: TGTGCCAGCAGCTTAGGTCGCAGGGGGCAAGATACGCAGTATTTT
d_call: TRBD2; clone_size: .; v_call: TRBV19; j_call: TRBJ2-1; cdr3_aa: CASSVYSGGGPNEQFF; cdr3_nt: TGTGCCAGTAGCGTATATAGCGGGGGGGGACCCAATGAGCAGTTCTTC
d_call: .; clone_size: .; v_call: TRBV6-5; j_call: TRBJ2-1; cdr3_aa: CASRRAGARNEQFF; cdr3_nt: TGTGCCAGCAGGCGGGCAGGGGCTAGGAATGAGCAGTTCTTC
d_call: TRBD1; clone_size: .; v_call: TRBV18; j_call: TRBJ1-1; cdr3_aa: CASSLIQGGTEAFF; cdr3_nt: TGTGCCAGCTCACTTATACAGGGGGGTACTGAAGCTTTCTTT